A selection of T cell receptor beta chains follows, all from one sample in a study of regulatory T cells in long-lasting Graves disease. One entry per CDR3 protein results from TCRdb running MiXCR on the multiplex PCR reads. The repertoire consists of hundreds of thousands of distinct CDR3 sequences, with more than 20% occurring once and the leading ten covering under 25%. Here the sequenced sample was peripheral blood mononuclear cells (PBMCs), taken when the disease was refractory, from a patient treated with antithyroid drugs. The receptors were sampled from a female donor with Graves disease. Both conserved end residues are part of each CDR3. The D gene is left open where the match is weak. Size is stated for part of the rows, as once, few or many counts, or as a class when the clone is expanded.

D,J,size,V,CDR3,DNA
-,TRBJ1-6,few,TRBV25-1,CASSEQNGLGSPLHF,TGTGCCAGCAGTGAGCAGAACGGGCTTGGTTCACCCCTCCACTTT
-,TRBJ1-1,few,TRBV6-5,CASSYFSWNTEAFF,TGTGCCAGCAGTTATTTTTCTTGGAACACTGAAGCTTTCTTT
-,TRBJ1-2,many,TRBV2,CASMSLTSLDYGYTF,TGTGCCAGCATGAGCCTAACTAGCCTGGACTATGGCTACACCTTC
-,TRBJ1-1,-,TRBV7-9,CANSAGVANTEAFF,TGTGCCAACAGCGCAGGGGTAGCTAACACTGAAGCTTTCTTT
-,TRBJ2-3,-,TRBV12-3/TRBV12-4,CASSFEGIGTDTQYF,TGTGCCAGCAGTTTTGAGGGGATAGGAACAGATACGCAGTATTTT
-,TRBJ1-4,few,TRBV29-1,CSVARGRGEKLFF,TGCAGCGTGGCCAGGGGAAGGGGGGAAAAACTGTTTTTT
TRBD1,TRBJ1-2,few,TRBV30,CAWSAQTGTDRTF,TGTGCCTGGAGTGCCCAGACAGGGACGGATAGAACCTTC
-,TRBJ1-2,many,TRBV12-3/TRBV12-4,CASRPGDVYDGYTF,TGTGCCAGCAGACCTGGGGACGTCTACGATGGCTACACCTTC
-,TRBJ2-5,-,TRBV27,CASSLMSSKIQETQYF,TGTGCCAGCAGTTTGATGAGTTCCAAAATCCAAGAGACCCAGTACTTC
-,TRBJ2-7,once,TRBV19,CASTPKTSSLKGVYEQYF,TGTGCCAGTACCCCAAAGACCTCATCGTTAAAGGGGGTCTACGAGCAGTACTTC
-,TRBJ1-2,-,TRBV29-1,CSARGKDAANYGYTF,TGCAGCGCCCGCGGCAAGGACGCGGCTAACTATGGCTACACCTTC
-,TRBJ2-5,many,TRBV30,CAWSRDLNRETQYF,TGTGCCTGGAGCCGGGACTTGAATCGTGAGACCCAGTACTTC
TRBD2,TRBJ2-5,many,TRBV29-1,CSVGIAGGLQETQYF,TGCAGCGTTGGGATAGCGGGAGGACTCCAAGAGACCCAGTACTTC
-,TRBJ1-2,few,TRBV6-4,CASSYSIWESFYGYTF,TGTGCCAGCAGTTACTCGATTTGGGAGTCCTTCTATGGCTACACCTTC
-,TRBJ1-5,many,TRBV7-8,CASSLGPYSNQPQHF,TGTGCCAGCAGCTTAGGACCTTATAGCAATCAGCCCCAGCATTTT
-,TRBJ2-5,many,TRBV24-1,CATSDPRQAETQYF,TGTGCCACCAGTGACCCTCGACAAGCAGAGACCCAGTACTTC
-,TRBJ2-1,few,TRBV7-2,CASSLVAALGNEQFF,TGTGCCAGCAGCTTAGTAGCGGCCCTTGGGAATGAGCAGTTCTTC
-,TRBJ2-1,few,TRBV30,CAWKVSGSDGEQFF,TGTGCCTGGAAGGTATCCGGGAGCGATGGGGAGCAGTTCTTC
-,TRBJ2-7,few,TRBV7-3,CASSSSPGYEQYF,TGTGCCAGCAGCTCCTCCCCGGGGTACGAGCAGTACTTC
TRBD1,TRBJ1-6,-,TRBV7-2,CASSLGGTGTNSPLHF,TGTGCCAGCAGCTTAGGAGGGACAGGCACTAATTCACCCCTCCACTTT
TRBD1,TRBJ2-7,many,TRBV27,CASSQPGQGRDEQYF,TGTGCCAGCAGTCAGCCGGGACAGGGGAGGGACGAGCAGTACTTC
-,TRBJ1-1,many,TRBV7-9,CASSPDTRNTEAFF,TGTGCCAGCAGCCCGGACACAAGAAACACTGAAGCTTTCTTT
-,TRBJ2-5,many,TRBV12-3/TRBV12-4,CASSLAFREDPEYF,TGTGCCAGCAGTTTAGCGTTTCGCGAGGATCCTGAGTACTTC
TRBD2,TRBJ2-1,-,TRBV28,CASADPAGLREQFF,TGTGCCAGTGCTGATCCAGCGGGACTTCGTGAGCAGTTCTTC
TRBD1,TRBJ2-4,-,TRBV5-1,CASSLGGQAPEDIQYF,TGCGCCAGCAGCTTGGGAGGACAGGCCCCTGAGGACATTCAGTACTTC
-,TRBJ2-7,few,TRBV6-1,CASRPIDNSNEQYF,TGTGCCAGCAGGCCGATAGACAACTCCAACGAGCAGTACTTC
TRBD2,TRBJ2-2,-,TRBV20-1,CSARDRLAGNTGELFF,TGCAGTGCTAGAGATCGGCTAGCGGGAAACACCGGGGAGCTGTTTTTT